This note documents a single TCR beta chain sequence. This entry comes from a study of blood T cell repertoires in COVID-19. About the study: Samples of COVID-19 (acute and convalescent) were obtained from the United States, Italy and Spain. T cells, B-cell-depleted T cells, or PBMCs provided the cDNA or gDNA that served as material.

Authors' processing steps: Scientists estimated how many nucleated cells there were by amplifying reference gene primers. The method was immunoSEQ multiplex PCR; TCRdb's version includes in-frame clones alone and lacks a portion of them. V and J calls and clone size are those listed in that table; D and trimming were worked out from the DNA. The data contain about 260,000 clones, about four fifths of them singletons. CDR3 length equals 17 residues. Germline loops: CDR1 SGHKS, CDR2 YYEKEE (reference sequence). The V and J ends lost 0 bases and 0 bases respectively, with 15 bases between them. The specimen was peripheral blood. The V call is TRBV5-5, the J call TRBJ1-2, with D maybe TRBD1 (6 bases). The sequence derives from a middle-aged woman who had recovered from COVID-19. The CDR3 protein is CASSLALFWTANYGYTF. CDR3 bases: TGTGCCAGCAGCTTGGCTTTGTTTTGGACAGCTAACTATGGCTACACCTTC.